This TCR beta chain stems from a study of blood T cell repertoires in COVID-19. For the study at large: Acute and convalescent COVID-19 specimens originated in the United States, Italy and Spain. T cells, B-cell-depleted T cells, or PBMCs provided the cDNA or gDNA that served as material.

Original methodology: It was from reference gene primer amplification that nucleated cell counts were estimated. Clones were sequenced by immunoSEQ multiplex PCR, and TCRdb holds only the in-frame ones, with some missing. V and J calls and clone size are given by that table; D and trimming were obtained from the DNA. The table records around 120,000 clones, under 95% of them present only once. It was during active infection that Seattle patients were enrolled and then longitudinally followed. Specimen: peripheral blood. This TCR came from a man aged 55 to 70 with COVID-19, enrolled during active disease.

CDR3 coding DNA: TGTGCCAGCCTGACAGCATCTAACTATGGCTACACCTTC. Translating it yields CASLTASNYGYTF. This rearrangement joins TRBV19 to TRBJ1-2, with D perhaps matching TRBD1 (5 bases). The germline V gene encodes CDR1 LNHDA and CDR2 SQIVND (reference sequence). Trimming shortened V by 9 bases and J by 0 bases, and 11 bases separated the two germline ends. This CDR3 comprises 13 residues.